The 19 T cell receptor beta chains reported below all come from one sample, sequenced in a study of CD8 T cells in ankylosing spondylitis. TCRdb reprocessed the 5' RACE reads with MiXCR, giving one entry per CDR3 protein. The table includes approximately 250,000 distinct CDR3 sequences, more than 20% detected once. Sequencing used blood, either unsorted or a sorted T cell fraction (not recorded which). These receptors were obtained from a male donor with ankylosing spondylitis or in good health (not recorded which).

The J gene is TRBJ1-2, the V gene TRBV5-1, with 7 bases aligning to TRBD1. This CDR3 has 15 residues. V gave up 0 bases and J gave up 3 bases; unmatched junction bases: 5. Germline V gives CDR1 SGHRS, CDR2 YFSETQ. CDR3 residues: CASSLGDRVDYGYTF. CDR3 in DNA: TGCGCCAGCAGCTTGGGCGACAGGGTCGACTATGGCTACACCTTC.

J is TRBJ2-3 and V is TRBV12-3 or TRBV12-4; D perhaps matches TRBD1 (6 bases). The CDR3 is 12 amino acids. V was shortened by 6 bases and J by 6 bases, with 10 bases between the two germline ends. The CDR3 region has the DNA TGTGCCAGCAGCGGCACAGGGGATACGCAGTATTTT. This codes for CASSGTGDTQYF.

In its sample, this clonotype was seen many times. The V call is TRBV7-2, the J call TRBJ2-3; a possible D gene is TRBD1 (6 bases). Trimming took off 2 bases at V and 2 bases at J, with 8 bases between the two ends. From germline, CDR1 is SGHTA and CDR2 FQGNSA. This CDR3 spans 14 amino acids. DNA for the CDR3: TGTGCCAGCAGCTTAAACAGGGCCACAGATACGCAGTATTTT. Translating gives CASSLNRATDTQYF.

This clonotype appeared many times. The chain combines TRBV12-3 or TRBV12-4 with TRBJ1-2, with 11 bases lining up with TRBD1. This CDR3 spans 16 amino acids. Trimming cost V 3 bases and J 7 bases; bases outside gene matches: 10. This CDR3 is CASSLGWGQGDGGYTF. In DNA form, the CDR3 reads TGTGCCAGCAGTTTGGGCTGGGGACAGGGGGATGGTGGCTACACCTTC.

At least ten counts were recorded for this clonotype. The chain recombines TRBV20-1 with TRBJ1-4, with D perhaps matching TRBD1 (5 bases). CDR1 and CDR2 (germline): DFQATT, SNEGSKA (reference sequence). There are 12 residues in the CDR3. V was clipped by 8 bases and J by 8 bases, with 15 bases between them. The CDR3, as DNA: TGCAGTACGATTCGGGGGAGCGAAAAACTGTTTTTT. Its protein product is CSTIRGSEKLFF.

The genes are TRBV5-6 and TRBJ2-1, with 8 bases lining up with TRBD2. Per the germline V gene, CDR1 is SGHDT and CDR2 is YYEEEE. This CDR3 comprises 16 residues. J gave up 7 bases and V 0 bases, and 9 bases lay outside the gene matches. The CDR3 is CASSLELAALGNEQFF. The CDR3 DNA sequence: TGTGCCAGCAGCTTGGAACTAGCGGCCTTAGGAAATGAGCAGTTCTTC.

At least ten counts were recorded for this clonotype. The V gene is TRBV7-8, the J gene TRBJ2-3; perhaps TRBD2 as D (6 bases). The V gene lost 5 bases and the J gene lost 8 bases, with 14 bases spanning the gap. CDR1 is SGHVS, CDR2 FQNEAQ, per germline. CDR3 length equals 13 residues. The CDR3, as DNA: TGTGCCAGCAGCCCTGAACGGGGAGGTACGCAGTATTTT. It codes for CASSPERGGTQYF. Supplemented by reference TRBV7-8 and TRBJ2-3, the full variable domain reads GAGVSQSPRYKVAKRGQDVALRCDPISGHVSLFWYQQALGQGPEFLTYFQNEAQLDKSGLPSDRFFAERPEGSVSTLKIQRTQQEDSAVYLCASSPERGGTQYFGPGTRLTVL.

The chain recombines TRBV20-1 with TRBJ1-1; D gene unclear. The CDR3 sequence is 12 residues long. Trimming removed 2 bases from V and 5 bases from J, with 9 bases in between. CDR1 DFQATT and CDR2 SNEGSKA come from the germline V gene (reference sequence). CDR3 DNA: TGCAGTGCTAGATATTTCGGGACTGAAGCTTTCTTT. The encoded protein is CSARYFGTEAFF.

This clonotype turned up a few times. The chain recombines TRBV12-3 or TRBV12-4 with TRBJ1-2; D may be TRBD1 (5 bases). Trimming took off 6 bases at V and 8 bases at J, with 16 bases between the two ends. This CDR3 is 13 amino acids long. CDR3: CASRAAGREGYTF. As DNA, the CDR3 is TGTGCCAGCAGAGCAGCGGGCAGGGAGGGCTACACCTTC.

CDR3 loop: CSVELVRWRGSRLELEQFF. DNA for the CDR3: TGCAGCGTTGAACTCGTCAGGTGGCGGGGGTCGCGCCTTGAATTGGAGCAGTTCTTC. The chain uses TRBV29-1 and TRBJ2-1; 7 nucleotides agree with TRBD2. The CDR3 has 19 amino acids. Germline V gene sequence: CDR1 SQVTM, CDR2 ANQGSEA. V lost 2 bases to trimming and J lost 10 bases; unmatched junction nucleotides: 26.

This sequence joins TRBV24-1 and TRBJ2-1; 9 bases are shared with TRBD2. This CDR3 has 16 residues. Germline V lookup: CDR1 KGHDR, CDR2 SFDVKD. V was pared by 4 bases and J by 6 bases, with 9 bases of the junction left unmatched. The CDR3 nucleotides read TGTGCCACCAGTGAGCAGTTAGCGGGAGCAAGCAATGAGCAGTTCTTC. Its protein product is CATSEQLAGASNEQFF.

The sample holds many counts of this clonotype. The rearrangement links TRBV2 to TRBJ2-5, with a possible D match to TRBD2 (6 bases). Germline lookup yields CDR1 SNHLY and CDR2 FYNNEI. V was cut by 6 bases and J by 1 base, with 9 bases left in between. The CDR3 extends over 13 amino acids. In DNA form, the CDR3 reads TGTGCCAGCAGCGGGACTGTCCAAGAGACCCAGTACTTC. Translation: CASSGTVQETQYF.

CDR3 residues: CASSVQGASNQPQHF. CDR3 sequence (DNA): TGTGCCAGCAGTGTACAGGGGGCGAGCAATCAGCCCCAGCATTTT. The gene calls are TRBV2 and TRBJ1-5; 9 bases are shared with TRBD1. Trimming at V came to 4 bases and at J to 1 base, leaving 2 bases not matched to a gene. Germline CDR1 and CDR2: SNHLY and FYNNEI. The CDR3 sequence is 15 residues long.

This clonotype turned up a few times. The V gene is TRBV12-3 or TRBV12-4, the J gene TRBJ2-5; TRBD2 aligns across 11 bases. The CDR3 extends over 14 amino acids. V lost 7 bases and J lost 7; bases outside the gene matches: 8. CDR3 loop: CASTSGTSGGTQYF. Here the CDR3 DNA reads TGTGCCAGCACCTCCGGGACTAGCGGTGGGACCCAGTACTTC.

The chain has TRBV2 and TRBJ1-6; perhaps TRBD1 as D (5 bases). CDR1 and CDR2 from the germline V gene are SNHLY and FYNNEI. The CDR3 has 16 amino acids. V lost 6 bases and J 0 bases, leaving 12 bases between the germline ends. CDR3 coding DNA: TGTGCCAGCAGGGGGGACGTAAGCTCCTATAATTCACCCCTCCACTTT. This codes for CASRGDVSSYNSPLHF.

A few counts support this clonotype. V usage is TRBV10-3 and J usage is TRBJ1-5, with 9 bases aligning to TRBD1. After removal of 8 bases from V and 1 base from J, the junction contained 3 bases not matched to a gene. Germline V gene lookup returns CDR1 ENHRY and CDR2 SYGVKD. CDR3 size: 14 residues. CDR3 nucleotide sequence: TGTGCCATCGGGACAGGGTTAAGCAATCAGCCCCAGCATTTT. Translated: CAIGTGLSNQPQHF.

This chain connects TRBV10-3 to TRBJ1-5; no reliable D call. Germline values: CDR1 ENHRY, CDR2 SYGVKD. The CDR3 sequence is 14 residues long. V was pared by 4 bases and J by 0 bases, with 7 bases between. CDR3 amino acids: CAISGRNSNQPQHF. CDR3 bases: TGTGCCATCAGTGGACGGAATAGCAATCAGCCCCAGCATTTT.

This clonotype occurred once. The chain links TRBV12-3 or TRBV12-4 to TRBJ1-1; D perhaps matches TRBD1 (6 bases). Trimming left V 6 bases short and J 0 bases short, with 14 bases between. The CDR3 runs 15 residues. DNA of the CDR3: TGTGCCAGCAGGCCGGGACATTTCATGAACACTGAAGCTTTCTTT. It yields the protein CASRPGHFMNTEAFF.

This clonotype appeared a few times. This sequence joins TRBV18 and TRBJ1-1; the D is unclear. V lost 8 bases, J lost 1 base, and 14 bases lay in between. Germline-derived CDR1 and CDR2 are KGHSH and LQKENI. The length of the CDR3 is 14 residues. The DNA of the CDR3 is TGTGCCAGCACTGCGCTGGAGGGGAACACTGAAGCTTTCTTT. Its protein product is CASTALEGNTEAFF.